Presented here are 6 T cell receptor beta chains from one specimen sequenced in a study of blood T cell repertoires in COVID-19 (dated by TCRdb to the early 2020s). Receptor amplification or capture employed the immunoSEQ multiplex PCR assay. What TCRdb holds here is the immuneACCESS table cut down to in-frame rearrangements. Part of the clones is not present; checked against another copy, under half of the missing clones reflect an unresolved V gene, and the others are unexplained. Here the sample has more than 250,000 clones; 86% occur a single time. The top ten clones comprise around 1.7% of the sample. Sequences were obtained from peripheral blood. These receptors all come from a woman aged 45-60 years with acute or convalescent COVID-19.

The chain employs TRBV24-1 and TRBJ2-3, with 7 bases aligning to TRBD2. Per the germline V gene, CDR1 is KGHDR and CDR2 is SFDVKD. With V trimmed by 0 bases and J by 5 bases, 4 bases remained unmatched. The CDR3 has 15 amino acids. The CDR3 reads CATSDLRGVGDTQYF. CDR3 in DNA: TGTGCCACCAGTGATTTGCGGGGGGTCGGAGATACGCAGTATTTT.

This chain connects TRBV29-1 to TRBJ2-1; 8 nucleotides agree with TRBD2. CDR3 length: 15 residues. V gave up 6 bases and J gave up 6 bases; unmatched junction bases: 13. The germline CDR1 and CDR2 sequences are SQVTM and ANQGSEA. CDR3 sequence (DNA): TGCAGCGTCGGCCCCAGCGGGAGAGGGGGCAATGAGCAGTTCTTC. It translates to CSVGPSGRGGNEQFF.

The chain employs TRBV7-9 and TRBJ2-3; D is perhaps TRBD2 (5 bases). This CDR3 has 18 amino acids. Germline CDR1 reads SEHNR; CDR2 reads FQNEAQ (reference sequence). Trimming pared 1 base from V and 2 bases from J, leaving 19 bases between. For the CDR3, the DNA is TGTGCCAGCAGCTTAGGTCAAGCGGTGGCCCCCCCCACAGATACGCAGTATTTT. It translates to CASSLGQAVAPPTDTQYF.

The rearrangement links TRBV7-8 to TRBJ1-1; the D is unclear. The CDR3 is 15 residues long. CDR1 is SGHVS and CDR2 is FQNEAQ in the germline V gene. The V and J ends lost 4 bases and 1 base respectively, with 13 bases between them. The CDR3 nucleotides read TGTGCCAGCAGCTCCCCACGGTCAAGGAACACTGAAGCTTTCTTT. Translating gives CASSSPRSRNTEAFF.

In nucleotides, the CDR3 is TGTGCCAGCAGCCGTGGGACAGGGGGCACTGAAGCTTTCTTT. Its protein product is CASSRGTGGTEAFF. This rearrangement joins TRBV6-6 to TRBJ1-1; TRBD1 matches 11 bases. CDR3 length equals 14 residues. The germline CDR1 and CDR2 sequences are MNHNY and SVGAGI (reference sequence). V dropped 6 bases and J dropped 4; count of bases not matched to a gene: 4.

The V and J genes are TRBV19 and TRBJ1-1; maybe TRBD1 (5 bases). CDR3 length: 15 amino acids. Trimming pared 1 base from V and 3 bases from J, leaving 12 bases between. Germline values: CDR1 LNHDA, CDR2 SQIVND (reference sequence). This CDR3 reads CASSIVAVRDTEAFF. The DNA of the CDR3 is TGTGCCAGTAGTATAGTGGCGGTCAGGGACACTGAAGCTTTCTTT.